These 27 T cell receptor beta chains share one sample of origin, sequenced in a study of T cell repertoires in cytomegalovirus infection. A single record per CDR3 protein comes from TCRdb applying MiXCR to the reads. The table records roughly 190,000 distinct CDR3 sequences, nearly 9.5% of them present only once. Material for sequencing was PBMCs. All receptors derive from a human donor in good health (CMV status not recorded). Some clones in this sample may be carry-over from other donors' samples.

This clonotype appeared many times. This rearrangement joins TRBV19 to TRBJ2-5; TRBD2 aligns across 8 bases. The CDR3 spans 15 residues. Looked up from germline, CDR1 is LNHDA and CDR2 is SQIVND (reference sequence). The ends lost 6 bases at V and 7 bases at J; junction bases unmatched: 13. CDR3 sequence: CASRPGLGGRGTQYF. DNA for the CDR3: TGTGCCAGTAGACCGGGACTAGGGGGGAGAGGGACCCAGTACTTC.

This clonotype showed up many times. CDR3 region: CASSPYDVRQVQETQYF. The CDR3 DNA is TGTGCCAGCAGTCCCTATGATGTGAGACAAGTACAAGAGACCCAGTACTTC. This chain connects TRBV27 to TRBJ2-5; D gene uncertain. With 5 bases removed from V and 2 bases from J, the gap between germline ends came to 21 bases. CDR1 MNHEY and CDR2 SMNVEV come from the germline V gene (reference sequence). CDR3 length equals 17 residues.

The chain carries TRBV29-1 and TRBJ2-1; TRBD2 matches at 7 bases. The germline V gene encodes CDR1 SQVTM and CDR2 ANQGSEA. The CDR3 totals 12 residues. Germline trimming cut 3 bases from V and 9 bases from J; bases unmatched to any gene: 5. CDR3 nucleotides: TGCAGCGTTGATGGTGGGGAGGGTGAGCAGTTCTTC. Translation: CSVDGGEGEQFF.

The chain couples TRBV10-3 to TRBJ2-7, with D possibly matching TRBD2 (6 bases). V lost 8 bases to trimming and J lost 6 bases, with 20 bases between them. CDR1 is ENHRY and CDR2 is SYGVKD in the germline V gene. The CDR3 has 14 amino acids. The CDR3 sequence: CAIQSGTGISEQYF. In DNA, the CDR3 is TGTGCCATCCAGTCCGGGACTGGCATTTCCGAGCAGTACTTC.

CDR3 DNA sequence: TGCAGCGTTGAAGATCTGGAGACTAGCGGGAACTACGAGCAGTACTTC. The encoded protein is CSVEDLETSGNYEQYF. This chain links TRBV29-1 with TRBJ2-7; TRBD2 agrees at 11 bases. Germline CDR1 reads SQVTM; CDR2 reads ANQGSEA. The CDR3 spans 16 residues. The ends lost 0 bases at V and 3 bases at J; junction bases unmatched: 7.

The chain carries TRBV20-1 and TRBJ2-1, with 10 positions matching TRBD2. CDR1 and CDR2 from the germline V gene are DFQATT and SNEGSKA (reference sequence). V was clipped by 6 bases and J by 7 bases; unmatched bases: 6. The CDR3 extends over 13 amino acids. The CDR3 loop is CSALAGVMNEQFF. The CDR3 DNA sequence: TGCAGTGCCCTAGCGGGAGTGATGAATGAGCAGTTCTTC.

The rearrangement joins TRBV12-3 or TRBV12-4 to TRBJ2-1; possible D gene TRBD2, 6 bases. The V and J ends lost 2 bases and 0 bases respectively, with 17 bases between them. CDR3 length equals 18 residues. CDR3 DNA: TGTGCCAGCAGTTTAAGGCAGGGAGGCCCTAGCTCCTACAATGAGCAGTTCTTC. This codes for CASSLRQGGPSSYNEQFF.

This clonotype has at least ten counts. V and J are TRBV5-6 and TRBJ2-1; TRBD1 aligns across 7 bases. The V gene end was trimmed by 4 bases and the J gene end by 8 bases; junction bases not matched to a gene: 9. In germline, CDR1 is SGHDT, CDR2 YYEEEE. The CDR3 covers 14 residues. CDR3 coding DNA: TGTGCCAGCAGCAAACGGACAGGTGGCCATGAGCAGTTCTTC. This gives the protein CASSKRTGGHEQFF.

The chain joins TRBV12-3 or TRBV12-4 to TRBJ2-1; 7 bases agree with TRBD1. This CDR3 is 17 amino acids long. V trimming: 0 bases; J trimming: 0 bases; junction bases outside the gene matches: 5. CDR3 bases: TGTGCCAGCAGTTTAGCGAGGGACAGCTACTCCTACAATGAGCAGTTCTTC. Translating gives CASSLARDSYSYNEQFF.

This clonotype was picked up many times. The V gene is TRBV7-2, the J gene TRBJ1-1; TRBD1 might be the D (5 bases). The germline V and J ends were trimmed by 0 bases and 6 bases, with 14 bases remaining between them. The V gene's germline CDR1 is SGHTA and CDR2 FQGNSA. The CDR3 contains 15 residues. DNA for the CDR3: TGTGCCAGCAGCTTAGCGGTGGGGGGGGTCCCTGAAGCTTTCTTT. Its translation is CASSLAVGGVPEAFF.

The rearrangement links TRBV19 to TRBJ2-1; TRBD1 might be the D (5 bases). Trimming left V 7 bases short and J 0 bases short, with 22 bases between. This CDR3 region has 18 residues. Germline V gene data show CDR1 as LNHDA and CDR2 as SQIVND (reference sequence). CDR3 in amino acids: CASTGWGGSSSSYNEQFF. The CDR3 coding sequence is TGTGCCAGTACCGGCTGGGGCGGCAGCTCAAGCTCCTACAATGAGCAGTTCTTC.

This clonotype was seen only a few times. The V and J genes are TRBV7-3 and TRBJ2-1; 7 nucleotides align to TRBD2. The V gene's germline CDR1 is SGHTA and CDR2 FQGTGA. There are 15 residues in the CDR3. V was clipped by 2 bases and J by 8 bases; unmatched bases: 9. As DNA, the CDR3 is TGTGCCAGCAGCTTATGGGGTGGGAGGGCCGATGAGCAGTTCTTC. Encoded protein: CASSLWGGRADEQFF.

There are a few counts of this clonotype. This chain uses TRBV29-1 with TRBJ2-3; possibly TRBD1 for D (5 bases). The V end was cut by 3 bases, the J end by 2 bases, with 9 bases between. Germline V gene data show CDR1 as SQVTM and CDR2 as ANQGSEA. CDR3 length equals 13 residues. This CDR3 is CSVEGRNTDTQYF. As DNA, the CDR3 is TGCAGCGTTGAGGGGCGGAACACAGATACGCAGTATTTT.

This clonotype was seen only a few times. This chain connects TRBV6-2 or TRBV6-3 to TRBJ2-7; D tentatively reads TRBD1 or TRBD2 (5 bases each). V was cut by 7 bases and J by 4 bases, with 20 bases left in between. Germline V CDR1 and CDR2: MNHEY, SVGEGT. This CDR3 has 15 amino acids. The CDR3 coding sequence is TGTGCCAGCACCGACGGAGTGGGAGAGGGGTACGAGCAGTACTTC. Amino acids: CASTDGVGEGYEQYF.

This clonotype was counted between two and nine times. The chain employs TRBV11-2 and TRBJ2-7; 7 bases map to TRBD1. The V gene end was trimmed by 3 bases and the J gene end by 3 bases; junction bases not matched to a gene: 5. Germline CDR1 is SGHAT and CDR2 is FQNNGV. The CDR3 has 14 residues. The CDR3 spells CASSFGTAIYEQYF. The CDR3 DNA sequence: TGTGCCAGCAGCTTCGGGACAGCAATCTACGAGCAGTACTTC.

There are many counts of this clonotype. V is TRBV7-2 and J is TRBJ2-1; 9 nucleotides align to TRBD2. The CDR3 sequence is 18 residues long. Germline V CDR1 and CDR2: SGHTA, FQGNSA. J was trimmed by 4 bases and V by 1 base; bases with no gene match: 11. Written as DNA, the CDR3 is TGTGCCAGCAGCTTAGGGCTAGCGGGACGGAGCCTTTACAATGAGCAGTTCTTC. Its protein is CASSLGLAGRSLYNEQFF. Full variable domain (outside the CDR3, taken from reference TRBV7-2 and TRBJ2-1): GAGVSQSPSNKVTEKGKDVELRCDPISGHTALYWYRQSLGQGLEFLIYFQGNSAPDKSGLPSDRFSAERTGGSVSTLTIQRTQQEDSAVYLCASSLGLAGRSLYNEQFFGPGTRLTVL.

The CDR3 nucleotides are TGTGCCAGCAGCACGACAGGCCTTCCGTGGGCTTTCTTT. This gives the protein CASSTTGLPWAFF. V is TRBV7-9 and J is TRBJ1-1; TRBD1 is a possible D gene (6 bases). The CDR3 is 13 residues long. The V and J ends lost 5 bases and 11 bases respectively, with 18 bases between them. Germline V gene sequence: CDR1 SEHNR, CDR2 FQNEAQ (reference sequence).

The chain carries TRBV6-2 or TRBV6-3 and TRBJ2-1; TRBD2 agrees at 8 bases. J was trimmed by 6 bases and V by 4 bases; bases with no gene match: 8. Germline-derived CDR1 and CDR2 are MNHEY and SVGEGT. The CDR3 consists of 15 residues. The chain's CDR3 is CASSFRGLDLNEQFF. For the CDR3, the DNA is TGTGCCAGCAGTTTTCGGGGACTAGATCTCAATGAGCAGTTCTTC.

This clonotype was observed many times. The chain carries TRBV6-6 and TRBJ1-5; D may be TRBD1 (6 bases). Germline-derived CDR1 and CDR2 are MNHNY and SVGAGI (reference sequence). The CDR3 covers 15 residues. V was clipped by 2 bases and J by 9 bases, with 17 bases between them. CDR3 region: CASSYEGGRQWPQHF. Here the CDR3 DNA reads TGTGCCAGCAGTTACGAGGGGGGCCGTCAATGGCCCCAGCATTTT.

This chain joins TRBV11-2 and TRBJ2-1, with TRBD2 matching over 13 bases. The junction had 8 bases not matched to a gene; V was cut back by 0 bases and J by 0 bases. The CDR3 covers 20 residues. Germline V gene sequence: CDR1 SGHAT, CDR2 FQNNGV. The CDR3 here is CASSLDPGLAGSGSYNEQFF. CDR3 nucleotide sequence: TGTGCCAGCAGCTTAGACCCGGGACTAGCGGGATCAGGCTCCTACAATGAGCAGTTCTTC.

This chain connects TRBV6-6 to TRBJ2-7; D call uncertain. Trimming cost V 2 bases and J 3 bases, with 8 bases left between them. Germline V gene data show CDR1 as MNHNY and CDR2 as SVGAGI (reference sequence). CDR3 length equals 13 residues. CDR3 sequence reads: CASSYDGLYEQYF. CDR3 DNA sequence: TGTGCCAGCAGTTACGATGGTCTCTACGAGCAGTACTTC.

This clonotype has at least ten counts. The chain employs TRBV2 and TRBJ2-7, with D tentatively TRBD2 (5 bases). CDR3 length equals 12 residues. V gave up 2 bases and J gave up 9 bases, with 11 bases separating them. The germline V gene encodes CDR1 SNHLY and CDR2 FYNNEI. The CDR3 loop reads CASSEPPAGQYF. The CDR3 DNA reads TGTGCCAGCAGTGAACCCCCGGCGGGGCAGTACTTC. Supplemented by reference TRBV2 and TRBJ2-7, the full variable domain reads EPEVTQTPSHQVTQMGQEVILRCVPISNHLYFYWYRQILGQKVEFLVSFYNNEISEKSEIFDDQFSVERPDGSNFTLKIRSTKLEDSAMYFCASSEPPAGQYFGPGTRLTVT.

With regard to this clonotype: Just one base apart from a much larger clone, this may be a read error. The chain combines TRBV7-2 with TRBJ1-1; possibly TRBD1 for D (5 bases). Germline V gene sequence: CDR1 SGHTA, CDR2 FQGNSA. There are 14 residues in the CDR3. CDR3 residues: CASSQGVMNTEALF. For the CDR3, the DNA is TGTGCCAGCAGTCAGGGAGTCATGAACACTGAAGCTCTCTTT.

The table lists this clonotype with many counts. The J gene is TRBJ1-1, the V gene TRBV7-8; 7 nucleotides match TRBD1. V lost 4 bases and J lost 1; bases outside the gene matches: 6. The CDR3 loop spans 15 amino acids. Germline lookup yields CDR1 SGHVS and CDR2 FQNEAQ. Written as DNA, the CDR3 is TGTGCCAGCAGCTCCGCAAGGGGGCGGAACACTGAAGCTTTCTTT. It yields the protein CASSSARGRNTEAFF.

This clonotype has a count of ten or more. The chain couples TRBV7-2 to TRBJ1-1; D gene ambiguous. This CDR3 comprises 13 residues. From germline, CDR1 is SGHTA and CDR2 FQGNSA. V was shortened by 3 bases and J by 0 bases, with 5 bases between the two germline ends. DNA for the CDR3: TGTGCCAGCAGCTTCGGGATGAACACTGAAGCTTTCTTT. It yields the protein CASSFGMNTEAFF.

This clonotype showed up many times. V is TRBV27 and J is TRBJ2-7, with TRBD2 matching 12 bases. Germline V gene data show CDR1 as MNHEY and CDR2 as SMNVEV (reference sequence). J lost 2 bases, V lost 5 bases, and 7 bases had no gene match. The CDR3 is 16 residues long. Here the CDR3 reads CASSGGLAGGPYEQYF. In nucleotides, the CDR3 is TGTGCCAGCAGTGGGGGTCTAGCGGGAGGGCCCTACGAGCAGTACTTC.

V and J are TRBV5-1 and TRBJ1-2, with 11 bases identical to TRBD1. The CDR3 has 17 amino acids. V dropped 0 bases and J dropped 4; count of bases not matched to a gene: 8. The germline gives CDR1 SGHRS, CDR2 YFSETQ. This CDR3 is CASSLAGGTGGSYGYTF. In DNA form, the CDR3 reads TGCGCCAGCAGCTTGGCCGGAGGGACAGGGGGGTCCTATGGCTACACCTTC.